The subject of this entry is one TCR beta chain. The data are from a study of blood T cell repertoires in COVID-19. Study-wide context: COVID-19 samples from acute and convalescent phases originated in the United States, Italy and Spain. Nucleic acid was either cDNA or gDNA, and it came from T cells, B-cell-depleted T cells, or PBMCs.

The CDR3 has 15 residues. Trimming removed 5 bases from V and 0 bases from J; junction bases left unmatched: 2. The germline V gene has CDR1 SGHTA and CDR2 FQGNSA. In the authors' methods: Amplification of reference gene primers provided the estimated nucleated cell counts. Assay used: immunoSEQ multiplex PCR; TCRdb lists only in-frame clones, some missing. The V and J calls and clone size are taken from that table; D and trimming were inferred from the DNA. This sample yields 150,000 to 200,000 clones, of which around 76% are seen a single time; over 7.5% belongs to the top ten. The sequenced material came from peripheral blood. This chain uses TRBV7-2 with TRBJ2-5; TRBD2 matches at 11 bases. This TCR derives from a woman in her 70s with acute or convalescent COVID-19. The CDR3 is CASSRTSGYQETQYF. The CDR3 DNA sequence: TGTGCCAGCAGCCGGACTAGCGGGTACCAAGAGACCCAGTACTTC.